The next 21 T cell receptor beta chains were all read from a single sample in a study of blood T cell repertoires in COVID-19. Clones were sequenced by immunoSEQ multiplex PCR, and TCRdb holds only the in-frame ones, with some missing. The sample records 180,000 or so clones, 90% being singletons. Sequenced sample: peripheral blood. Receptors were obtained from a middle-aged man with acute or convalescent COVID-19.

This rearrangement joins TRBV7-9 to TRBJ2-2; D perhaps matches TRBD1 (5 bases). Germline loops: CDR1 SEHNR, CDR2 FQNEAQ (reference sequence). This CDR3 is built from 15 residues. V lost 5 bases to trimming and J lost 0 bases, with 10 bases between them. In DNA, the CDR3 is TGTGCCAGCAGCCCCCGACAGTCGAACACCGGGGAGCTGTTTTTT. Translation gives CASSPRQSNTGELFF.

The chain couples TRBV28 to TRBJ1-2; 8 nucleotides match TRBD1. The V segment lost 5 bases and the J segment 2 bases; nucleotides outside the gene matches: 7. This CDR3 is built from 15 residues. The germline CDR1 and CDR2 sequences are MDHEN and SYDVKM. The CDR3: CASSVSRGPNYGYTF. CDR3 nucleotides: TGTGCCAGCAGTGTGAGCAGGGGGCCCAACTATGGCTACACCTTC.

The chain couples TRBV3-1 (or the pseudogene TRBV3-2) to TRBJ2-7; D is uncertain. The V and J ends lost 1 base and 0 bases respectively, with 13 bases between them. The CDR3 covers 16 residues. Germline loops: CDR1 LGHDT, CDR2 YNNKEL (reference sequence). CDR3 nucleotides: TGTGCCAGCAGCCAAGTTTTCCAACAGAGCTCCTACGAGCAGTACTTC. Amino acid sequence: CASSQVFQQSSYEQYF.

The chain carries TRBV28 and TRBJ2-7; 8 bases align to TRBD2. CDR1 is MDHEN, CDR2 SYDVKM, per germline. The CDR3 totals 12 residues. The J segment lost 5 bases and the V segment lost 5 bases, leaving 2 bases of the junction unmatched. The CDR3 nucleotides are TGTGCCAGCAGTCGGACTAGCCACGAGCAGTACTTC. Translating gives CASSRTSHEQYF.

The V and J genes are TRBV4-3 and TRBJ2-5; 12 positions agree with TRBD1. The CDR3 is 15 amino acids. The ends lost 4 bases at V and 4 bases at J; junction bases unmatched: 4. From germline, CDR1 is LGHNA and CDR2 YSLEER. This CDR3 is CASSLGTGGAETQYF. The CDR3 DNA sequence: TGCGCCAGCAGCCTGGGGACAGGGGGCGCAGAGACCCAGTACTTC.

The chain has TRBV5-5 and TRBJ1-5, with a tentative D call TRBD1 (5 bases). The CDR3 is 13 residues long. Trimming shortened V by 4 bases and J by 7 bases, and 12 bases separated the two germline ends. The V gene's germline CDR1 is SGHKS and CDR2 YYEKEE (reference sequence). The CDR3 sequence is CASSLGGGQPQHF. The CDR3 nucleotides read TGTGCCAGCAGCCTTGGGGGAGGGCAGCCCCAGCATTTT.

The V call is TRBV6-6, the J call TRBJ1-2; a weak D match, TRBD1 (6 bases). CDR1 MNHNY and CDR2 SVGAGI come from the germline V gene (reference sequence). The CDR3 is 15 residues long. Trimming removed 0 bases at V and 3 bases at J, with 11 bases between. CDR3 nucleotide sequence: TGTGCCAGCAGTTACTCGTCCGGGACATACTATGGCTACACCTTC. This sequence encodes CASSYSSGTYYGYTF.

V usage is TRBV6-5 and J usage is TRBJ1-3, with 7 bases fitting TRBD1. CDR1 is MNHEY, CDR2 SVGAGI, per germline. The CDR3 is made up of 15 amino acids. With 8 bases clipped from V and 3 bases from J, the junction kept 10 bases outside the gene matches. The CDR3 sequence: CASSYGQGVGNTIYF. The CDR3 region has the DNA TGTGCCAGCTCCTATGGTCAGGGGGTTGGAAACACCATATATTTT.

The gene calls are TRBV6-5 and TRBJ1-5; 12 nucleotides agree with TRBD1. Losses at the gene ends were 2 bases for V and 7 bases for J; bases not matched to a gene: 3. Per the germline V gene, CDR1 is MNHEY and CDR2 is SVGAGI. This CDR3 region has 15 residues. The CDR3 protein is CASSYGTGGGQPQHF. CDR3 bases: TGTGCCAGCAGTTACGGGACAGGGGGCGGCCAGCCCCAGCATTTT.

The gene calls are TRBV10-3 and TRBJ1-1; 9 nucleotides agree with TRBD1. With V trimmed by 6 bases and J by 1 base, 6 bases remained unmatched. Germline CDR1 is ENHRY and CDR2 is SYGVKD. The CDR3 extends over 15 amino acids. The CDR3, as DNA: TGTGCCATCAGGAGGGGGGACAGGGCGAACACTGAAGCTTTCTTT. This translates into CAIRRGDRANTEAFF.

This chain's CDR3 is CASSLSRQDGTVRNTIYF. The CDR3 DNA follows: TGTGCCAGCAGCTTAAGCAGGCAGGATGGGACAGTTAGAAACACCATATATTTT. The V call is TRBV7-2, the J call TRBJ1-3; 7 bases fit TRBD1. The CDR3 has 18 amino acids. Looked up from germline, CDR1 is SGHTA and CDR2 is FQGNSA. V trimming: 2 bases; J trimming: 5 bases; junction bases outside the gene matches: 15.

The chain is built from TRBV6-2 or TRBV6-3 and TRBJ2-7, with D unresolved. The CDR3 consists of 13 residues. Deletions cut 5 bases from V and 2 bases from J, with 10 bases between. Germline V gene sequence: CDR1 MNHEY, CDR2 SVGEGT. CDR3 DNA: TGTGCCAGCAGTGCGACTGCCACCTACGAGCAGTACGTC. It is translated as CASSATATYEQYV.

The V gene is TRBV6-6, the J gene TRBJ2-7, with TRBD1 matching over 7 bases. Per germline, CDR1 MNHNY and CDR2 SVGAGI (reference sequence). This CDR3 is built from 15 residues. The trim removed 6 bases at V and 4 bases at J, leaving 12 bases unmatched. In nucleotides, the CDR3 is TGTGCCAGCAGATCAACAGGGGAGTCTGGGTACGAGCAGTACGTC. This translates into CASRSTGESGYEQYV.

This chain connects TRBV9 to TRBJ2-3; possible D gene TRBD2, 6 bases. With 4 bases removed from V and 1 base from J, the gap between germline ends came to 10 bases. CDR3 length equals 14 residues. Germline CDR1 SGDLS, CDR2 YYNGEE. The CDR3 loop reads CASSNSGGTDTQYF. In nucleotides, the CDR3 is TGTGCCAGCAGCAATAGCGGAGGCACAGATACGCAGTATTTT.

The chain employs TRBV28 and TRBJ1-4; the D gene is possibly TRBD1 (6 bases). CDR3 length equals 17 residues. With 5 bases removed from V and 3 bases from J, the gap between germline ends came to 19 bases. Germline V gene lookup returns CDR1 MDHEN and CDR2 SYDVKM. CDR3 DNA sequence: TGTGCCAGCAGTACTCCCGGCCCGGGGGGGCCTAATGAAAAACTGTTTTTT. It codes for CASSTPGPGGPNEKLFF.

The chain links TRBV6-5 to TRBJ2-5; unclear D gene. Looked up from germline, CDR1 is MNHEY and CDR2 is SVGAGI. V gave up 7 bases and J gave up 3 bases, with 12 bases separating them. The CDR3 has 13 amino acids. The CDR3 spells CASTLPHKETQYF. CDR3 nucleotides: TGTGCCAGCACACTACCTCATAAAGAGACCCAGTACTTC.

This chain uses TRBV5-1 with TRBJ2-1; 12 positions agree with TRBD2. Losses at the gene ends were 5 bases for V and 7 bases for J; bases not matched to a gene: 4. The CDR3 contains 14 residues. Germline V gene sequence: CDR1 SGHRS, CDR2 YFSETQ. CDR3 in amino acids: CASSVTSGSNEQFF. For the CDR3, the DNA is TGCGCCAGCAGTGTGACTAGCGGGAGTAATGAGCAGTTCTTC.

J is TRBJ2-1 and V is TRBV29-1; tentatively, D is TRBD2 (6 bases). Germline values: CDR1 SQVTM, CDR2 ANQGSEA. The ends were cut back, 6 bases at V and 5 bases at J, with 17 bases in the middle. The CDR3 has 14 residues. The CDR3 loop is CSVARGRTHNEQFF. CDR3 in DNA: TGCAGCGTCGCCCGAGGGAGGACCCACAATGAGCAGTTCTTC.

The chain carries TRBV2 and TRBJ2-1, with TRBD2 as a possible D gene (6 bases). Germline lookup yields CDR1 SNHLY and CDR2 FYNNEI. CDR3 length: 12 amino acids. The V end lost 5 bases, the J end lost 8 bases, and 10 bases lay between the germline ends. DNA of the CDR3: TGTGCCAGCAGTCCCAGGGAGGATGAGCAGTTCTTC. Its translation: CASSPREDEQFF.

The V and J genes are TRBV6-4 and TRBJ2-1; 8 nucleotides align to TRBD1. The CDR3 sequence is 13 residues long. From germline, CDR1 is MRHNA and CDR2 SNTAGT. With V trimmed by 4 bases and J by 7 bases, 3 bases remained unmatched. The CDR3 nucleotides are TGTGCCAGCAGTGGGACAGGGAGTAATGAGCAGTTCTTC. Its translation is CASSGTGSNEQFF.

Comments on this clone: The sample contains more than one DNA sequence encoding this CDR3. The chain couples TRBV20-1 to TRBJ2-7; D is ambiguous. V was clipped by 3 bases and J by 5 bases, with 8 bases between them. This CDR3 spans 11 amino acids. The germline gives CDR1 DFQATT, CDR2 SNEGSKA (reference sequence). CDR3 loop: CSASSGHEQYV. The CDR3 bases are TGCAGTGCTAGTTCAGGCCACGAGCAGTACGTC.